The 27 T cell receptor beta chains reported below all come from one sample, sequenced in a study of regulatory T cells in long-lasting Graves disease. Time point indicated: newly diagnosed GD, antithyroid drugs for less than 3 months. From RNA extracted from PBMCs, the TCR library was made. Arm-PCR of CDR3 regions and iRepertoire HTBI primers were the basis on which TCR beta libraries were built. TCRdb reanalysed the multiplex PCR reads using MiXCR and keeps one entry per CDR3 protein. The table has 400,000 to 500,000 distinct CDR3 sequences, roughly 15% seen once. In addition, the sample was reused for a study of T cells in Graves' hyperthyroidism and ophthalmopathy.

This specimen was peripheral blood mononuclear cells (PBMCs), taken at new diagnosis, from a patient treated with antithyroid drugs. These receptors were collected from a woman aged 25 to 45 with Graves disease.

This clonotype was counted many times. The chain couples TRBV3-1 to TRBJ2-7; no clear D. The length of the CDR3 is 14 residues. V lost 6 bases and J lost 0, with 12 bases in between. The germline gives CDR1 LGHDT, CDR2 YNNKEL (reference sequence). CDR3 sequence: CASRGDQSSYEQYF. The CDR3 nucleotides are TGTGCCAGCAGGGGTGATCAAAGCTCCTACGAGCAGTACTTC.

V gene TRBV19 combines with J gene TRBJ1-5; 7 bases agree with TRBD1. The CDR3 spans 19 residues. Germline trimming cut 3 bases from V and 2 bases from J; bases unmatched to any gene: 16. Per germline, CDR1 LNHDA and CDR2 SQIVND (reference sequence). The chain's CDR3 is CASSISLQGSPGGNQPQHF. The CDR3 DNA reads TGTGCCAGTAGTATTTCACTACAGGGGAGCCCCGGGGGCAATCAGCCCCAGCATTTT. The whole variable domain, filled in from reference TRBV19 and TRBJ1-5, reads DGGITQSPKYLFRKEGQNVTLSCEQNLNHDAMYWYRQDPGQGLRLIYYSQIVNDFQKGDIAEGYSVSREKKESFPLTVTSAQKNPTAFYLCASSISLQGSPGGNQPQHFGDGTRLSIL.

V and J are TRBV18 and TRBJ2-2, with D perhaps matching TRBD1 or TRBD2 (5 bases each). This CDR3 contains 18 residues. Trimming pared 4 bases from V and 3 bases from J, leaving 21 bases between. Per germline, CDR1 KGHSH and CDR2 LQKENI. The CDR3 DNA follows: TGTGCCAGCTCACACACGAGACTTGGGGGAGAGTACACCGGGGAGCTGTTTTTT. This encodes CASSHTRLGGEYTGELFF.

A remark on this clonotype: An end of the junction does not agree with germline; a read error may underlie this. This chain connects TRBV5-1 to TRBJ2-3; D possibly matches TRBD1 or TRBD2 (5 bases each). Looked up from germline, CDR1 is SGHRS and CDR2 is YFSETQ. The CDR3 has 12 residues. CDR3 DNA sequence: TGTGCCAGCAGGGACCGAGCAGATACGCAGTATTTT. Translating it yields CASRDRADTQYF.

V is TRBV20-1 and J is TRBJ1-2, with a weak D call TRBD1 (5 bases). V was trimmed by 4 bases and J by 8 bases, leaving 11 bases between them. CDR1 and CDR2 from the germline V gene are DFQATT and SNEGSKA (reference sequence). The length of the CDR3 is 11 residues. This CDR3 reads CSATLGGGYTF. For the CDR3, the DNA is TGCAGTGCTACCCTCGGGGGAGGCTACACCTTC.

This clonotype occurred many times. The rearrangement joins TRBV28 to TRBJ1-6; TRBD1 is a possible D gene (5 bases). The CDR3 consists of 12 residues. Germline loops: CDR1 MDHEN, CDR2 SYDVKM. Trimming pared 6 bases from V and 13 bases from J, leaving 13 bases between. The CDR3 nucleotides read TGTGCCAGCAGCTACACAGGCCCCCCCCTCCACTTT. Its protein is CASSYTGPPLHF. The complete variable domain, with remaining parts taken from reference TRBV28 and TRBJ1-6, reads DVKVTQSSRYLVKRTGEKVFLECVQDMDHENMFWYRQDPGLGLRLIYFSYDVKMKEKGDIPEGYSVSREKKERFSLILESASTNQTSMYLCASSYTGPPLHFGNGTRLTVT.

The V and J genes are TRBV6-9 and TRBJ1-5; D is ambiguous. The length of the CDR3 is 14 residues. The V gene's germline CDR1 is MNHGY and CDR2 SVAAGI. Deletions cut 3 bases from V and 4 bases from J, with 10 bases between. This chain's CDR3 is CASSYSEINQPQHF. CDR3 sequence (DNA): TGTGCCAGCAGTTACTCAGAAATTAATCAGCCCCAGCATTTT.

This clonotype was detected ten times or more. V usage is TRBV28 and J usage is TRBJ2-6; 9 positions agree with TRBD1. Trimming at V came to 7 bases and at J to 0 bases, leaving 10 bases not matched to a gene. The CDR3 has 18 residues. Germline CDR1 reads MDHEN; CDR2 reads SYDVKM. CDR3 region: CASTTRTGEFSGANVLTF. As DNA, the CDR3 is TGTGCCAGCACGACTCGGACAGGGGAGTTCTCTGGGGCCAACGTCCTGACTTTC.

CDR3 sequence (DNA): TGCAGCGTCGGGACAGGGTTAGTCAATGAGCAGTTCTTC. Protein sequence: CSVGTGLVNEQFF. The gene calls are TRBV29-1 and TRBJ2-1; 9 bases are shared with TRBD1. CDR3 length equals 13 residues. V shed 6 bases, J shed 6 bases, and the junction held 6 bases outside the gene matches. CDR1 is SQVTM, CDR2 ANQGSEA, per germline.

This clonotype was observed a few times. V is TRBV7-2 and J is TRBJ1-2; the match to TRBD1 covers 9 bases. V lost 5 bases, J lost 7 bases, and 11 bases stayed unmatched. This CDR3 comprises 15 residues. In germline, CDR1 is SGHTA, CDR2 FQGNSA. CDR3 nucleotides: TGTGCCAGCAGCCCTGTTAGGACAGGGGTACGTGGCTACACCTTC. This sequence encodes CASSPVRTGVRGYTF. Combining the CDR3 with reference TRBV7-2 and TRBJ1-2 gives the whole variable domain GAGVSQSPSNKVTEKGKDVELRCDPISGHTALYWYRQSLGQGLEFLIYFQGNSAPDKSGLPSDRFSAERTGGSVSTLTIQRTQQEDSAVYLCASSPVRTGVRGYTFGSGTRLTVV.

Turning to this clonotype: A much bigger clone sits one base away, suggesting this may be a read error. The chain recombines TRBV30 with TRBJ2-7, with 8 bases matching TRBD2. Per the germline V gene, CDR1 is GTSNPN and CDR2 is SVGIG (reference sequence). The CDR3 is 15 amino acids. CDR3 protein: CAWDMGGGRNHEPYF. CDR3 sequence (DNA): TGTGCCTGGGATATGGGGGGCGGGAGGAATCACGAGCCGTACTTC.

This clonotype was seen repeatedly, ten times or more. This chain joins TRBV6-1 and TRBJ2-5; D is unresolved. The CDR3 has 12 residues. Germline lookup yields CDR1 MNHNS and CDR2 SASEGT. V lost 7 bases to trimming and J lost 5 bases, with 11 bases between them. CDR3 DNA sequence: TGTGCCAGCACCTTTAACGCCGAGACCCAGTACTTC. Its translation: CASTFNAETQYF.

The V gene is TRBV2, the J gene TRBJ2-1, with 9 nucleotides matching TRBD1. The J call may be wrong; the DNA end is better matched by TRBJ2-5. CDR1 is SNHLY and CDR2 is FYNNEI in the germline V gene. The CDR3 consists of 15 residues. The CDR3 DNA reads as TGTGCCAGCAGTTTATCCGGGACAGGGACGGAGACCCAGTACTTC. Protein sequence: CASSLSGTGTETQYF.

As concerns this clonotype: A read error may be the cause here, since a much bigger clone is one base away. The rearrangement uses TRBV6-2 or TRBV6-3 and TRBJ1-5; D is perhaps TRBD1 (5 bases). This CDR3 contains 16 residues. CDR1 and CDR2 from the germline V gene are MNHEY and SVGEGT. V was trimmed by 2 bases and J by 6 bases, leaving 17 bases between them. CDR3 DNA sequence: TGTGCCAGCAGTTACCCGAGGGACCGTCTAAGTCAGCCCCAGCATTTT. Translated, it gives CASSYPRDRLSQPQHF.

This clonotype has a handful of counts. The rearrangement links TRBV6-1 to TRBJ2-1; TRBD2 agrees at 14 bases. Germline CDR1 is MNHNS and CDR2 is SASEGT. This CDR3 comprises 17 residues. After removal of 3 bases from V and 6 bases from J, the junction contained 7 bases not matched to a gene. As DNA, the CDR3 is TGTGCCAGCAGTGACGGGACTAGCGGGAGCAGACTCAATGAGCAGTTCTTC. Protein sequence: CASSDGTSGSRLNEQFF.

This clonotype appeared many times. The chain carries TRBV29-1 and TRBJ2-3; 8 bases line up with TRBD2. The CDR3 runs to 16 residues. V dropped 3 bases and J dropped 5; count of bases not matched to a gene: 13. Germline V gene lookup returns CDR1 SQVTM and CDR2 ANQGSEA. The CDR3 loop is CSVEFRGGLAVDTQYF. The CDR3 coding sequence is TGCAGCGTTGAGTTTCGGGGCGGACTAGCTGTAGATACGCAGTATTTT.

The V call is TRBV14, the J call TRBJ2-6, with D tentatively TRBD1 (6 bases). Germline CDR1 SGHDN, CDR2 FVKESK. The CDR3 runs to 19 residues. V lost 0 bases and J 4 bases, leaving 19 bases between the germline ends. CDR3 sequence: CASSQEGSGVFSGANVLTF. In nucleotides, the CDR3 is TGTGCCAGCAGCCAAGAGGGGTCAGGGGTATTTTCCGGGGCCAACGTCCTGACTTTC.

With respect to this clonotype: A far larger clone is off by one base, so a read error is likely. J is TRBJ2-1 and V is TRBV2; D tentatively fits TRBD1 or TRBD2 (6 bases each). Germline-derived CDR1 and CDR2 are SNHLY and FYNNEI. V was shortened by 8 bases and J by 10 bases, with 18 bases between the two germline ends. The CDR3 runs 13 residues. CDR3 sequence: CASGGTFSYEQFF. Written as DNA, the CDR3 is TGTGCCAGCGGGGGGACATTCTCCTACGAGCAGTTCTTC.

This clonotype was seen many times. The chain joins TRBV5-1 to TRBJ2-3, with D unclear. From germline, CDR1 is SGHRS and CDR2 YFSETQ. Trimming removed 1 base from V and 2 bases from J, with 8 bases in between. The CDR3 contains 14 residues. CDR3 region: CASSLYRATDTQYF. The DNA for the CDR3 is TGCGCCAGCAGCTTGTATCGGGCCACAGATACGCAGTATTTT.

This clonotype came up a few times. This chain connects TRBV2 to TRBJ1-5, with D possibly matching TRBD1 (6 bases). Trimming stripped 3 bases from V and 4 bases from J, with 10 bases between. Germline CDR1 reads SNHLY; CDR2 reads FYNNEI. The CDR3 is 14 amino acids. The CDR3 DNA follows: TGTGCCAGCAGTGACCGGACAGCAAATCAGCCCCAGCATTTT. This gives the protein CASSDRTANQPQHF.

This clonotype was detected many times. V and J are TRBV7-8 and TRBJ1-4; D is unresolved. The length of the CDR3 is 16 residues. Deletions cut 4 bases from V and 4 bases from J, with 16 bases between. CDR1 is SGHVS, CDR2 FQNEAQ, per germline. CDR3 residues: CASSSTRPRSNEKLFF. The CDR3, as DNA: TGTGCCAGCAGCTCGACCCGACCGAGAAGTAATGAAAAACTGTTTTTT.

This clonotype was observed a few times. The chain has TRBV3-1 and TRBJ2-7; no reliable D call. CDR3 size: 13 residues. V shed 5 bases and J shed 2 bases, with 10 bases lying between them. Germline lookup yields CDR1 LGHDT and CDR2 YNNKEL (reference sequence). CDR3: CASSDHGAYEQYF. The CDR3 DNA follows: TGTGCCAGCAGCGACCACGGAGCCTACGAGCAGTACTTC.

There are many counts of this clonotype. The V and J genes are TRBV20-1 and TRBJ2-7; tentatively, D is TRBD2 (5 bases). Germline V CDR1 and CDR2: DFQATT, SNEGSKA (reference sequence). The CDR3 is 12 residues long. The ends were cut back, 7 bases at V and 3 bases at J, with 13 bases in the middle. The DNA for the CDR3 is TGCAGTGGAGGACTCCAGGTCTACGAGCAGTACTTC. It is translated as CSGGLQVYEQYF.

V and J are TRBV12-3 or TRBV12-4 and TRBJ1-5; no clear D gene. Deletions cut 7 bases from V and 2 bases from J, with 18 bases between. The CDR3 is made up of 16 amino acids. This chain's CDR3 is CASTGGSGRGNQPQHF. Here the CDR3 DNA reads TGTGCCAGCACCGGAGGTAGCGGGAGGGGCAATCAGCCCCAGCATTTT.

The V call is TRBV28, the J call TRBJ2-1; 10 positions match TRBD2. This CDR3 comprises 15 residues. Germline V lookup: CDR1 MDHEN, CDR2 SYDVKM. V shed 7 bases and J 5 bases; nucleotides not matched to a gene: 8. The CDR3 bases are TGTGCCAGCACCCATAGGACTAGCGGTAACAATGAGCAGTTCTTC. It codes for CASTHRTSGNNEQFF.

Only a few counts were recorded for this clonotype. The V gene is TRBV12-3 or TRBV12-4, the J gene TRBJ1-5; a possible D gene is TRBD1 (6 bases). The length of the CDR3 is 15 residues. Trimming removed 7 bases from V and 7 bases from J, with 20 bases in between. The CDR3 region is CASTTFGGAGQPQHF. CDR3 coding DNA: TGTGCCAGCACTACATTCGGGGGGGCGGGACAGCCCCAGCATTTT.

For the CDR3, the DNA is TGTGCCAGCAGCGTATCACTAGCGGGAGGTACCCAAGAGACCCAGTACTTC. Translated: CASSVSLAGGTQETQYF. The chain links TRBV9 to TRBJ2-5; 12 nucleotides line up with TRBD2. Per the germline V gene, CDR1 is SGDLS and CDR2 is YYNGEE. This CDR3 has 17 residues. With 1 base clipped from V and 1 base from J, the junction kept 5 bases outside the gene matches.